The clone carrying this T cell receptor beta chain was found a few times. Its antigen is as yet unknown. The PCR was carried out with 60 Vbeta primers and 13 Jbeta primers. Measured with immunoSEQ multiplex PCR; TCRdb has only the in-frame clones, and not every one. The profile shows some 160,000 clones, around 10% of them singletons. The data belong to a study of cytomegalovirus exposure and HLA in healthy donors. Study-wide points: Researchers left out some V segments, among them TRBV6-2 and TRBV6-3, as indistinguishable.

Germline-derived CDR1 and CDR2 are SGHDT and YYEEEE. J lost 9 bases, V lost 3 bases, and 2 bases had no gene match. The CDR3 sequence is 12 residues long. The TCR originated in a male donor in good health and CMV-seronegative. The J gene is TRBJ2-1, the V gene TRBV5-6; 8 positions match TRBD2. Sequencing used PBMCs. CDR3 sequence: CASSSGGGEQFF. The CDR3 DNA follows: TGTGCCAGCAGCTCCGGGGGGGGTGAGCAGTTCTTC.